This TCR beta chain was recorded in a study of OX40 agonist ivuxolimab in advanced cancers. Study overall: Patients received ivuxolimab, an intravenous treatment, every 2 weeks at 0.01 to 10 mg/kg.

CDR1 is MRHNA and CDR2 is SNTAGT in the germline V gene. The CDR3 spans 16 residues. Trimming removed 0 bases from V and 3 bases from J; junction bases left unmatched: 2. Peripheral blood came from all dose cohorts at three timepoints. The table came from immunoSEQ multiplex PCR; TCRdb's copy has only in-frame clones and leaves some out. The data contain over 70,000 clones, approximately 87% of them seen just once; the ten biggest clones take up around 1.5%. The chain combines TRBV6-4 with TRBJ2-1; 10 bases match TRBD2. This material consisted of CD4+ or CD8+ T cells sorted from blood, taken in a trial of the OX40 agonist ivuxolimab. The receptor was derived from an adult with an advanced solid tumor such as melanoma, head and neck, liver or kidney cancer. The CDR3 DNA follows: TGTGCCAGCAGTGACTCCTCTAGCGGGGGCTACAATGAGCAGTTCTTC. The encoded protein is CASSDSSSGGYNEQFF.